The 23 T cell receptor beta chains below were found in one sample sequenced in a study of blood T cell repertoires in COVID-19. Only in-frame clones appear in the TCRdb table, and some are missing; sequencing was by immunoSEQ multiplex PCR. The sample gives about 270,000 clones, around nine tenths of which show up once; about 8.6% is in the top ten. The specimen was peripheral blood. These receptors all come from a middle-aged man with active or convalescent COVID-19.

The gene calls are TRBV5-4 and TRBJ2-3, with D hard to call. The CDR3 runs 13 residues. Germline-derived CDR1 and CDR2 are SGHNT and YYREEE (reference sequence). With 0 bases removed from V and 4 bases from J, the gap between germline ends came to 6 bases. CDR3 amino acids: CASSLVRADTQYF. The CDR3 bases are TGTGCCAGCAGCTTGGTCCGGGCAGATACGCAGTATTTT.

CDR3 protein: CASSLSGSTYGYTF. As DNA, the CDR3 is TGTGCCAGCAGTTTATCGGGGAGCACCTATGGCTACACCTTC. The rearrangement uses TRBV27 and TRBJ1-2; D is unclear. CDR1 is MNHEY, CDR2 SMNVEV, per germline (reference sequence). Trimming stripped 0 bases from V and 4 bases from J, with 9 bases between. This CDR3 contains 14 residues.

The J gene is TRBJ2-2, the V gene TRBV5-8; TRBD2 agrees at 7 bases. Trimming took 0 bases from V and 8 from J; bases not matched to a gene: 13. CDR1 and CDR2 from the germline V gene are SGHTS and YDEGEE. This CDR3 contains 17 residues. The CDR3 loop reads CASSLEVRGRAPGELFF. CDR3 nucleotides: TGTGCCAGCAGCTTGGAGGTGCGGGGGAGGGCCCCTGGGGAGCTGTTTTTT.

The rearrangement joins TRBV9 to TRBJ2-2; tentative D call: TRBD2 (6 bases). The ends were cut back, 3 bases at V and 6 bases at J, with 9 bases in the middle. This CDR3 contains 13 residues. CDR1 is SGDLS, CDR2 YYNGEE, per germline. For the CDR3, the DNA is TGTGCCAGCAGCGGGGGGAGGTCCGGGGAGCTGTTTTTT. This gives the protein CASSGGRSGELFF.

This sequence joins TRBV5-1 and TRBJ2-3; 9 bases map to TRBD1. The V and J ends lost 0 bases and 6 bases, in that order; junction bases with no gene match: 8. The CDR3 has 16 residues. Germline V gene data show CDR1 as SGHRS and CDR2 as YFSETQ. This chain's CDR3 is CASSLDGTGSADTQYF. For the CDR3, the DNA is TGCGCCAGCAGCTTGGATGGGACAGGGTCGGCGGATACGCAGTATTTT.

The chain joins TRBV21-1 to TRBJ1-5; the table's D call, TRBD1, was not checked against the DNA. TRBV21-1 is a recognized pseudogene. The CDR3 length is 18 residues. The CDR3 nucleotides read TGTGCCAGCAGCCCCCATCCCCCCGCAGGTTATAGCAATCAGCCCCAGCATTTT. It codes for CASSPHPPAGYSNQPQHF.

This clone was seen a single time. The CDR3 sequence: CSRRSNYGYTF. In DNA, the CDR3 is TGCAGCCGCCGGAGCAACTATGGCTACACCTTC. This chain connects TRBV20-1 to TRBJ1-2; no reliable D call. This CDR3 has 11 amino acids. Germline V lookup: CDR1 DFQATT, CDR2 SNEGSKA (reference sequence).

The chain uses TRBV29-1 and TRBJ2-7; D possibly corresponds to TRBD1 (6 bases). V lost 6 bases and J lost 1, with 16 bases in between. CDR1 and CDR2 from the germline V gene are SQVTM and ANQGSEA. The CDR3 totals 14 residues. The CDR3 loop reads CSVLPGTLSYEQYF. The CDR3 DNA reads TGCAGCGTCCTACCCGGGACACTGTCCTACGAGCAGTACTTC.

The V gene is TRBV27, the J gene TRBJ2-3; TRBD2 aligns across 13 bases. The CDR3 length is 16 residues. Germline CDR1 and CDR2: MNHEY and SMNVEV (reference sequence). J was trimmed by 2 bases and V by 6 bases; bases with no gene match: 5. The CDR3 reads CASRALAGGPTDTQYF. The DNA for the CDR3 is TGTGCCAGCAGGGCACTAGCGGGAGGGCCCACAGATACGCAGTATTTT.

V and J are TRBV4-1 and TRBJ1-1, with TRBD1 matching 8 bases. Germline CDR1 reads MGHRA; CDR2 reads YSYEKL. The length of the CDR3 is 18 residues. J gave up 0 bases and V 1 base, and 10 bases lay outside the gene matches. CDR3 coding DNA: TGCGCCAGCAGCCAAGCAGGGGGCGGTGGGGCCATGAACACTGAAGCTTTCTTT. Protein: CASSQAGGGGAMNTEAFF.

The chain carries TRBV19 and TRBJ1-5, with no clear D. Germline CDR1 and CDR2: LNHDA and SQIVND (reference sequence). V was trimmed by 3 bases and J by 3 bases, leaving 12 bases between them. The CDR3 is 15 amino acids. The CDR3 DNA reads as TGTGCCAGTAGTATCCAAGACATAAACAATCAGCCCCAGCATTTT. Residues: CASSIQDINNQPQHF. Full variable domain (missing parts from reference TRBV19 and TRBJ1-5): DGGITQSPKYLFRKEGQNVTLSCEQNLNHDAMYWYRQDPGQGLRLIYYSQIVNDFQKGDIAEGYSVSREKKESFPLTVTSAQKNPTAFYLCASSIQDINNQPQHFGDGTRLSIL.

The chain is built from TRBV19 and TRBJ2-3; D unclear. CDR1 and CDR2 from the germline V gene are LNHDA and SQIVND (reference sequence). The CDR3 extends over 14 amino acids. V was shortened by 5 bases and J by 1 base, with 10 bases between the two germline ends. CDR3 region: CASSGPGGTDTQYF. In nucleotides, the CDR3 is TGTGCCAGTAGTGGGCCCGGTGGCACAGATACGCAGTATTTT.

The chain employs TRBV5-1 and TRBJ2-5, with 8 bases identical to TRBD1. The V gene end was trimmed by 0 bases and the J gene end by 1 base; junction bases not matched to a gene: 2. The CDR3 length is 15 residues. Germline values: CDR1 SGHRS, CDR2 YFSETQ. CDR3 coding DNA: TGCGCCAGCAGCTTGGGGACAGGGTCCCAAGAGACCCAGTACTTC. The encoded protein is CASSLGTGSQETQYF.

The chain carries TRBV20-1 and TRBJ1-4; D possibly corresponds to TRBD1 (6 bases). V lost 3 bases and J 3 bases, leaving 8 bases between the germline ends. The CDR3 loop spans 13 amino acids. Germline lookup yields CDR1 DFQATT and CDR2 SNEGSKA (reference sequence). The CDR3 nucleotides are TGCAGTGCTAGTCAGGGGTCTAATGAAAAACTGTTTTTT. It translates to CSASQGSNEKLFF.

This clone has only one observation. The V gene is TRBV4-1, the J gene TRBJ1-5; D call uncertain. Trimming took 2 bases from V and 5 from J, leaving 7 bases between them. From germline, CDR1 is MGHRA and CDR2 YSYEKL. The CDR3 covers 13 residues. CDR3 in amino acids: CASSQTLDQPQHF. The CDR3 DNA follows: TGCGCCAGCAGCCAAACCCTAGATCAGCCCCAGCATTTT.

The J gene is TRBJ2-7, the V gene TRBV19; the D is unclear. Germline values: CDR1 LNHDA, CDR2 SQIVND (reference sequence). Trimming pared 4 bases from V and 0 bases from J, leaving 7 bases between. This CDR3 region has 13 residues. This CDR3 reads CASSTGSSYEQYF. The CDR3 coding sequence is TGTGCCAGTAGTACAGGATCCTCCTACGAGCAGTACTTC.

This chain joins TRBV10-3 and TRBJ2-2, with 9 bases identical to TRBD2. V shed 0 bases, J shed 4 bases, and the junction held 3 bases outside the gene matches. This CDR3 region has 16 residues. The germline gives CDR1 ENHRY, CDR2 SYGVKD. In nucleotides, the CDR3 is TGTGCCATCAGTGAGTCGACTAGCGGAGGCACCGGGGAGCTGTTTTTT. This codes for CAISESTSGGTGELFF.

The genes are TRBV3-1 (or the pseudogene TRBV3-2) and TRBJ2-2, with 7 bases lining up with TRBD2. CDR1 and CDR2 from the germline V gene are LGHDT and YNNKEL (reference sequence). This CDR3 region has 14 residues. Unmatched junction bases numbered 8, after V lost 8 bases and J lost 5 bases. The CDR3 protein is CASQKTAGTGELFF. Here the CDR3 DNA reads TGTGCCAGCCAAAAGACAGCGGGAACCGGGGAGCTGTTTTTT.

This clone was seen just once. This chain uses TRBV30 with TRBJ2-3; no definite D call. Trimming shortened V by 4 bases and J by 3 bases, and 5 bases separated the two germline ends. Germline-derived CDR1 and CDR2 are GTSNPN and SVGIG (reference sequence). This CDR3 comprises 11 residues. CDR3 sequence: CAWTLTDTQYF. Written as DNA, the CDR3 is TGTGCCTGGACGCTAACAGATACGCAGTATTTT.

The gene calls are TRBV19 and TRBJ1-1; D is possibly TRBD1 (5 bases). The V end lost 5 bases, the J end lost 4 bases, and 17 bases lay between the germline ends. This CDR3 is 15 amino acids long. Germline V gives CDR1 LNHDA, CDR2 SQIVND (reference sequence). The CDR3 spells CASSSRAPGVTEAFF. The CDR3 DNA is TGTGCCAGTAGTTCCCGCGCTCCGGGGGTCACTGAAGCTTTCTTT.

This clone was seen a handful of times. V usage is TRBV6-5 and J usage is TRBJ2-3; D is possibly TRBD2 (5 bases). Germline V gives CDR1 MNHEY, CDR2 SVGAGI. The CDR3 extends over 13 amino acids. The V gene lost 11 bases and the J gene lost 1 base, with 13 bases spanning the gap. The CDR3 DNA follows: TGTGCCGTACACTCGAGGGGCACAGATACGCAGTATTTT. It is translated as CAVHSRGTDTQYF.

The J gene is TRBJ1-2, the V gene TRBV6-5; D is unclear. Per germline, CDR1 MNHEY and CDR2 SVGAGI. CDR3 length: 13 amino acids. V was shortened by 6 bases and J by 1 base, with 9 bases between the two germline ends. This CDR3 reads CASRLQSNYGYTF. CDR3 nucleotides: TGTGCCAGCAGATTACAGAGTAACTATGGCTACACCTTC.

This clone was detected only once. This sequence joins TRBV3-1 (or the pseudogene TRBV3-2) and TRBJ2-1; TRBD2 aligns across 8 bases. Germline-derived CDR1 and CDR2 are LGHDT and YNNKEL (reference sequence). The V segment lost 1 base and the J segment 6 bases; nucleotides outside the gene matches: 5. This CDR3 has 15 residues. CDR3: CASSQVAGTSNEQFF. Here the CDR3 DNA reads TGTGCCAGCAGCCAAGTCGCCGGGACTAGCAATGAGCAGTTCTTC.